This T cell receptor (beta chain) originates from a study of T cells in Graves' hyperthyroidism and ophthalmopathy. Study outcomes and limitations: Prediction of ophthalmopathy progression came a median roughly 6.6 months pre-onset. A model of 13 V-J features distinguished ophthalmopathy from stable hyperthyroidism.

As to this clonotype: Its antigen is as yet unknown.

A sample of blood taken at first hyperthyroidism diagnosis preceded any ophthalmopathy symptoms. V dropped 6 bases and J dropped 0; count of bases not matched to a gene: 11. Germline V gives CDR1 SGHAT, CDR2 FQNNGV. CDR3 length: 17 residues. It was RNA transcripts that yielded the amplified TCR beta CDR3 regions. HTBI primers were used for first-round RT-PCR of the TCR CDR3. Using its own MiXCR run on the multiplex PCR reads, TCRdb lists one record per CDR3 protein. The table lists a few hundred thousand distinct CDR3 sequences, about 15% of them singletons. This receptor was identified in a woman aged 40 to 55 with Graves' hyperthyroidism that later progressed to Graves' ophthalmopathy. Sequenced: blood. The chain carries TRBV11-2 and TRBJ2-1, with TRBD2 matching over 7 bases. The CDR3 DNA sequence: TGTGCCAGCAGTTTCGGGCTAGCGGCCCCCTCCTACAATGAGCAGTTCTTC. As protein: CASSFGLAAPSYNEQFF.